The TCR beta chain described here comes from a study of shared clonotypes between healthy human individuals. Overall study results and limits: In several donors, roughly 5.2% of naive CD4 clonotypes appeared in common.

Terminally differentiated effector memory CD45RA+ cells were left out of the naive CD8 fraction, which was CD45RO-negative and positively selected for CCR7. Using immunoSEQ multiplex PCR, the repertoire was profiled, and TCRdb retains in-frame clones only, with some absent. The table shows over 2 million clones, with just under 95% occurring only once. Germline V gene lookup returns CDR1 MNHEY and CDR2 SMNVEV (reference sequence). There are 13 residues in the CDR3. The ends were cut back, 3 bases at V and 2 bases at J, with 2 bases in the middle. As concerns this clone: Its antigen is currently unknown. The sample carries other DNA sequences with the same CDR3.

The V and J genes are TRBV27 and TRBJ2-6, with D hard to call. Sequenced: naive CD8+ T cells sorted from blood. The TCR originated in a man aged 18-30 years in good health. The CDR3 loop is CASSFPGANVLTF. For the CDR3, the DNA is TGTGCCAGCAGTTTTCCTGGGGCCAACGTCCTGACTTTC.